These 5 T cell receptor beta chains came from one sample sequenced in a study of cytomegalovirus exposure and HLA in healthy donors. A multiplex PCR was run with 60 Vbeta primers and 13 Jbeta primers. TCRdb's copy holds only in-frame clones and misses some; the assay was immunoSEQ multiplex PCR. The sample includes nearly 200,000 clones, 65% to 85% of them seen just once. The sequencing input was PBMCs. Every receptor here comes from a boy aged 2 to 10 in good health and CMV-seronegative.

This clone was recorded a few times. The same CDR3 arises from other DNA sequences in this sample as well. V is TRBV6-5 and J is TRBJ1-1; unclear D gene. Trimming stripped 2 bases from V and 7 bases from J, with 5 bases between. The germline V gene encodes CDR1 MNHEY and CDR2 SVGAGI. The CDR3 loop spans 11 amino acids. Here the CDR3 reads CASSYRGEAFF. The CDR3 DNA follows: TGTGCCAGCAGTTACCGGGGTGAAGCTTTCTTT.

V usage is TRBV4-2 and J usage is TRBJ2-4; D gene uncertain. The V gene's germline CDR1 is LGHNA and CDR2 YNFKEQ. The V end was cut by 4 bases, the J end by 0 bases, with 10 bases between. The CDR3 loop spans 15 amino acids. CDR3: CASSPRLEAKNIQYF. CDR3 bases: TGTGCCAGCAGCCCCCGCTTAGAAGCCAAAAACATTCAGTACTTC.

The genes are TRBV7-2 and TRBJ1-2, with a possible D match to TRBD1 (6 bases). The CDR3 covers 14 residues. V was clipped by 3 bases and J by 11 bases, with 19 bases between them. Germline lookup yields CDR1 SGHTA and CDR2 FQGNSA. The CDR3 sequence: CASSLGGQGTLYTF. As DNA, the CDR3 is TGTGCCAGCAGCTTGGGGGGGCAGGGAACTCTTTACACCTTC.

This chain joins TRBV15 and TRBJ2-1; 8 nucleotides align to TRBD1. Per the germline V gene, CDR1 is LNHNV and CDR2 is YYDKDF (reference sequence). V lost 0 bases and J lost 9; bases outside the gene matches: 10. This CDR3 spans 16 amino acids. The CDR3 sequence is CATSRDAGTGRGEQFF. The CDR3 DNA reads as TGTGCCACCAGCAGAGATGCCGGGACAGGCCGCGGTGAGCAGTTCTTC.

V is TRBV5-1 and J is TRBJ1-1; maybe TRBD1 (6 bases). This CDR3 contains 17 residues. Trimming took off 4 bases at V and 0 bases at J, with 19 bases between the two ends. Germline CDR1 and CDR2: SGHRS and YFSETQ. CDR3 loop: CASSLNSLQGLNTEAFF. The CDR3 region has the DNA TGCGCCAGCAGCCTTAATTCGTTACAGGGATTGAACACTGAAGCTTTCTTT.